This paragraph covers one TCR beta chain sequence. The target antigen is unknown. These data originate in a study of PD-1 blockade in classical Hodgkin lymphoma. The study's findings and limits: Baseline diversity in complete responders resembled that of newly diagnosed patients. Nivolumab initiated under 1 year post-ASCT led to patient exclusion.

All trial patients relapsed after autologous stem cell transplantation. Germline CDR1 LNHDA, CDR2 SQIVND (reference sequence). The CDR3 has 17 amino acids. Trimming cost V 1 base and J 6 bases; bases outside gene matches: 7. The method was immunoSEQ multiplex PCR; TCRdb's version includes in-frame clones alone and lacks a portion of them. The sample contains roughly 90,000 clones, 81% of which appear only once. This specimen consisted of peripheral blood mononuclear cells (PBMCs), obtained before the second cycle of nivolumab. The chain is built from TRBV19 and TRBJ2-1; 12 bases agree with TRBD2. This clonotype was obtained from a human donor with classical Hodgkin lymphoma. CDR3 residues: CASSIGLAGVIRNEQFF. In DNA, the CDR3 is TGTGCCAGTAGTATAGGACTAGCGGGAGTGATTCGCAATGAGCAGTTCTTC.